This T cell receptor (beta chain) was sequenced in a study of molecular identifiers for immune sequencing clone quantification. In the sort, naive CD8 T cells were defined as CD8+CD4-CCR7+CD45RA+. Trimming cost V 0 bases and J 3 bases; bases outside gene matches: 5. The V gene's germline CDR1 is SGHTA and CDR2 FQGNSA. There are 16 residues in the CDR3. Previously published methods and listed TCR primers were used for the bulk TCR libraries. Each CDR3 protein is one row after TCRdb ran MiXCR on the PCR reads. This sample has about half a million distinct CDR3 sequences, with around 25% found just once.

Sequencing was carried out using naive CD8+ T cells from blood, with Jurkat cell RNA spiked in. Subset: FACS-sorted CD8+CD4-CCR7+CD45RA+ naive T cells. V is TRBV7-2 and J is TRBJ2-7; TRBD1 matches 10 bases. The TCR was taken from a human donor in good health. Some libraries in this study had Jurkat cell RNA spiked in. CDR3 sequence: CASSLAPGTGVYEQYF. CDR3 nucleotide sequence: TGTGCCAGCAGCTTAGCCCCCGGGACAGGGGTCTACGAGCAGTACTTC. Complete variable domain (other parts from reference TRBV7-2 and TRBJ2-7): GAGVSQSPSNKVTEKGKDVELRCDPISGHTALYWYRQSLGQGLEFLIYFQGNSAPDKSGLPSDRFSAERTGGSVSTLTIQRTQQEDSAVYLCASSLAPGTGVYEQYFGPGTRLTVT.